Sequencing of this TCR beta chain was carried out in a study of blood T cell repertoires in COVID-19. Study-wide background: The study drew acute and convalescent COVID-19 samples from the United States, Italy and Spain. T cells, B-cell-depleted T cells, or PBMCs supplied cDNA or gDNA.

In the authors' methods: Estimation of nucleated cell counts relied on the amplification of reference gene primers. Sequencing was performed with immunoSEQ multiplex PCR; in TCRdb, only in-frame clones are kept and a portion is missing. V, J and clone size derive from that table, while D and trimming were established from the DNA sequence. The table has 95,000 to 110,000 clones, roughly 90% seen once. Sequencing was done on a sample of peripheral blood. This TCR was sampled from a man aged 35 to 55 with active or convalescent COVID-19.

The CDR3 is CASRFPAGADYGYTF. CDR3 coding DNA: TGTGCCAGCAGGTTTCCGGCAGGAGCGGACTATGGCTACACCTTC. This rearrangement joins TRBV28 to TRBJ1-2; D call uncertain. Germline assignment: CDR1 MDHEN and CDR2 SYDVKM. The CDR3 is 15 residues long. The germline V and J ends were trimmed by 6 bases and 3 bases, with 17 bases remaining between them.